What follows are 26 T cell receptor beta chains derived from one specimen sequenced in a study of vaccination and CD4 T cells after COVID-19. Cultured CD4+ T cells had their DNA profiled by the Oncomine TCR Beta short-read assay. TCRdb fed the PCR reads into MiXCR, producing one record per CDR3 protein. The sample comprises about 11,000 distinct CDR3 sequences, roughly 73% of which are singletons, and 7.7% rests with the top ten. Their recognized antigens are unknown. Indicated treatment: approximately 10-day PBMC culture with coronavirus spike peptide pools or control peptides (ViraFEST assay). Sample: CD4+ T cells from blood, cultured in vitro. The receptors derive from a human donor who had recovered from COVID-19.

The genes are TRBV20-1 and TRBJ1-5; perhaps TRBD1 as D (5 bases). The CDR3 runs to 13 residues. Trimming stripped 4 bases from V and 7 bases from J, with 14 bases between. Looked up from germline, CDR1 is DFQATT and CDR2 is SNEGSKA (reference sequence). The CDR3 here is CSANRPGTQPQHF. The CDR3 bases are TGCAGTGCTAACCGACCAGGGACCCAGCCCCAGCATTTT.

This clonotype was seen only a few times. V gene TRBV7-2 combines with J gene TRBJ2-3, with TRBD2 matching over 13 bases. Germline CDR1 reads SGHTA; CDR2 reads FQGNSA. The CDR3 is 18 amino acids. J lost 2 bases, V lost 6 bases, and 11 bases had no gene match. The CDR3: CASRQLRGTSGITDTQYF. The CDR3 nucleotides read TGTGCCAGCAGACAACTCCGGGGGACTAGCGGGATCACAGATACGCAGTATTTT.

About this clonotype: Compared with germline, one end of the junction differs, possibly owing to a read error. This chain uses TRBV7-2 with TRBJ2-7; D remains ambiguous. The CDR3 sequence is 11 residues long. CDR1 is SGHTA, CDR2 FQGNSA, per germline. The CDR3 region is CASSLAKSLNF. CDR3 DNA: TGTGCCAGCAGCTTAGCTAAATCCCTGAACTTC.

V and J are TRBV7-2 and TRBJ1-6, with D perhaps TRBD1 (6 bases). Deletions cut 0 bases from V and 10 bases from J, with 16 bases between. Germline assignment: CDR1 SGHTA and CDR2 FQGNSA. This CDR3 has 16 amino acids. In nucleotides, the CDR3 is TGTGCCAGCAGCTTAGCAGCCGGGGGCGGCGGCTCACCCCTCCACTTT. Translated: CASSLAAGGGGSPLHF.

The rearrangement links TRBV28 to TRBJ1-1; D remains unclear. The CDR3 is made up of 12 amino acids. The V end lost 2 bases, the J end lost 6 bases, and 7 bases lay between the germline ends. Per germline, CDR1 MDHEN and CDR2 SYDVKM. CDR3 sequence reads: CASSLLWAEAFF. Here the CDR3 DNA reads TGTGCCAGCAGTTTACTGTGGGCTGAAGCTTTCTTT.

The V call is TRBV27, the J call TRBJ2-1, with TRBD1 identical over 9 bases. The CDR3 extends over 16 amino acids. CDR1 is MNHEY, CDR2 SMNVEV, per germline (reference sequence). The trim removed 4 bases at V and 7 bases at J, leaving 11 bases unmatched. CDR3 DNA sequence: TGTGCCAGCAGTTCTTATAGGGGACAGGGTATGAATGAGCAGTTCTTC. Its translation is CASSSYRGQGMNEQFF.

The rearrangement links TRBV4-3 to TRBJ1-6; the D is unclear. CDR1 is LGHNA, CDR2 YSLEER, per germline. This CDR3 is 17 amino acids long. V was shortened by 0 bases and J by 0 bases, with 9 bases between the two germline ends. The DNA of the CDR3 is TGCGCCAGCAGCCAAGACTGGGTTAGCTCCTATAATTCACCCCTCCACTTT. Translated, it gives CASSQDWVSSYNSPLHF.

In its sample, this clonotype was seen a few times. The chain is built from TRBV19 and TRBJ1-1; D perhaps matches TRBD1 (5 bases). Germline V gene sequence: CDR1 LNHDA, CDR2 SQIVND (reference sequence). The V end was cut by 6 bases, the J end by 5 bases, with 22 bases between. The CDR3 is 16 amino acids. The CDR3 protein is CASSEGRARVWTEAFF. The CDR3 nucleotides read TGTGCCAGTAGCGAGGGGAGGGCGAGGGTTTGGACTGAAGCTTTCTTT.

The chain uses TRBV6-5 and TRBJ1-1; 7 nucleotides line up with TRBD1. V trimming: 2 bases; J trimming: 1 base; junction bases outside the gene matches: 7. Germline loops: CDR1 MNHEY, CDR2 SVGAGI. This CDR3 has 16 residues. CDR3 DNA sequence: TGTGCCAGCAGTTACCACAAAAGGACAGGGAACACTGAAGCTTTCTTT. Protein product: CASSYHKRTGNTEAFF.

This chain links TRBV7-2 with TRBJ1-5; no clear D. The length of the CDR3 is 13 residues. CDR1 and CDR2 (germline): SGHTA, FQGNSA. V gave up 2 bases and J gave up 4 bases, with 6 bases separating them. This chain's CDR3 is CASSLKENQPQHF. CDR3 DNA sequence: TGTGCCAGCAGCTTAAAGGAGAATCAGCCCCAGCATTTT.

The J gene is TRBJ2-3, the V gene TRBV28, with 7 positions matching TRBD1. J gave up 7 bases and V 7 bases, and 8 bases lay outside the gene matches. CDR3 size: 13 residues. From germline, CDR1 is MDHEN and CDR2 SYDVKM. The CDR3: CASKGQSPYTQYF. The CDR3 DNA is TGTGCCAGCAAGGGACAGTCCCCTTATACGCAGTATTTT.

The chain joins TRBV28 to TRBJ1-2, with 10 bases aligning to TRBD1. Germline CDR1 reads MDHEN; CDR2 reads SYDVKM. The CDR3 totals 18 residues. V dropped 4 bases and J dropped 4; count of bases not matched to a gene: 15. The CDR3 nucleotides read TGTGCCAGCAGTTCCCACGCCGGGACAGGGGAGGGTGGCTATGGCTACACCTTC. Its protein product is CASSSHAGTGEGGYGYTF.

The chain couples TRBV6-2 or TRBV6-3 to TRBJ1-1, with D hard to call. V was clipped by 4 bases and J by 2 bases, with 11 bases between them. CDR3 size: 14 residues. Germline V gene data show CDR1 as MNHEY and CDR2 as SVGEGT. In nucleotides, the CDR3 is TGTGCCAGCAGTTCACGGGCGTACAACACTGAAGCTTTCTTT. It is translated as CASSSRAYNTEAFF.

This chain links TRBV10-3 with TRBJ1-1; TRBD1 agrees at 7 bases. This CDR3 has 15 residues. Germline V gene lookup returns CDR1 ENHRY and CDR2 SYGVKD. V lost 6 bases and J lost 0; bases outside the gene matches: 7. The CDR3 DNA reads as TGTGCCATCAGCAGGTCGGACAGGCTGAACACTGAAGCTTTCTTT. Amino acid sequence: CAISRSDRLNTEAFF.

The rearrangement joins TRBV28 to TRBJ2-7; 15 nucleotides agree with TRBD2. J lost 2 bases, V lost 1 base, and 18 bases had no gene match. CDR1 MDHEN and CDR2 SYDVKM come from the germline V gene. The CDR3 sequence is 22 residues long. The CDR3 nucleotides are TGTGCCAGCAGTTTATACCGGACTAGCGGGAGGGCAAAGATTTTGGGCCCCTACGAGCAGTACTTC. Protein: CASSLYRTSGRAKILGPYEQYF.

The genes are TRBV19 and TRBJ2-7, with D tentatively TRBD2 (6 bases). Germline V CDR1 and CDR2: LNHDA, SQIVND (reference sequence). V was trimmed by 8 bases and J by 2 bases, leaving 13 bases between them. This CDR3 comprises 13 residues. The CDR3 spells CASEGGNTYEQYF. CDR3 nucleotides: TGTGCCAGTGAAGGCGGGAATACCTACGAGCAGTACTTC.

This clonotype was seen only a few times. The chain has TRBV11-3 and TRBJ2-1, with a possible D match to TRBD1 (6 bases). The CDR3 contains 21 residues. Germline values: CDR1 SGHNT, CDR2 YENEEA. V shed 3 bases and J shed 0 bases, with 27 bases lying between them. CDR3 nucleotides: TGTGCCAGCAGCTTCCCAGGGGCATCGCGTTGGGGCCCGAGCTCCTACAATGAGCAGTTCTTC. It yields the protein CASSFPGASRWGPSSYNEQFF.

The genes are TRBV4-3 and TRBJ2-2, with 11 positions matching TRBD2. Trimming removed 1 base from V and 1 base from J; junction bases left unmatched: 5. The CDR3 is made up of 18 amino acids. Germline V lookup: CDR1 LGHNA, CDR2 YSLEER. CDR3 nucleotide sequence: TGCGCCAGCAGCCAAGTCCTAACTAGCGGGAGGAACACCGGGGAGCTGTTTTTT. As protein: CASSQVLTSGRNTGELFF.

The CDR3 loop is CSASGSGGGSYEQYF. The CDR3 DNA follows: TGCAGTGCTAGTGGTAGCGGGGGAGGTTCTTACGAGCAGTACTTC. The rearrangement uses TRBV20-1 and TRBJ2-7; the match to TRBD2 covers 9 bases. This CDR3 has 15 residues. Germline values: CDR1 DFQATT, CDR2 SNEGSKA (reference sequence). Germline trimming cut 3 bases from V and 4 bases from J; bases unmatched to any gene: 10.

The chain is built from TRBV6-4 and TRBJ1-5; no reliable D call. The germline gives CDR1 MRHNA, CDR2 SNTAGT. Trimming removed 3 bases at V and 7 bases at J, with 13 bases between. This CDR3 has 14 residues. The CDR3 spells CASSETPTAQPQHF. The CDR3 bases are TGTGCCAGCAGTGAAACTCCAACGGCCCAGCCCCAGCATTTT.

The V and J genes are TRBV6-5 and TRBJ1-1; D perhaps matches TRBD1 (6 bases). From germline, CDR1 is MNHEY and CDR2 SVGAGI. Trimming cost V 0 bases and J 8 bases, with 16 bases left between them. CDR3 length: 15 residues. Here the CDR3 reads CASSYSRRTAVEAFF. CDR3 DNA: TGTGCCAGCAGTTACTCCCGCCGGACAGCCGTCGAAGCTTTCTTT.

The J gene is TRBJ1-5, the V gene TRBV18; 11 nucleotides line up with TRBD1. Germline trimming cut 6 bases from V and 6 bases from J; bases unmatched to any gene: 7. The CDR3 contains 15 residues. Germline assignment: CDR1 KGHSH and CDR2 LQKENI. CDR3 sequence (DNA): TGTGCCAGCTCCCGGACAGGGGGCGGAGGTCAGCCCCAGCATTTT. Amino acids: CASSRTGGGGQPQHF.

This chain joins TRBV6-1 and TRBJ2-3; 8 positions agree with TRBD2. V lost 2 bases to trimming and J lost 3 bases; unmatched junction nucleotides: 4. The CDR3 has 15 residues. CDR1 and CDR2 (germline): MNHNS, SASEGT. The CDR3 is CASSELGGRTDTQYF. CDR3 nucleotides: TGTGCCAGCAGTGAATTAGGCGGGAGGACAGATACGCAGTATTTT.

This clonotype was seen more than once but under ten times. This chain uses TRBV9 with TRBJ2-5, with D hard to call. Germline-derived CDR1 and CDR2 are SGDLS and YYNGEE. Trimming removed 0 bases from V and 1 base from J, with 10 bases in between. The CDR3 has 15 residues. The chain's CDR3 is CASSVGDSTQETQYF. Written as DNA, the CDR3 is TGTGCCAGCAGCGTAGGCGACTCGACCCAAGAGACCCAGTACTTC.

The chain uses TRBV24-1 and TRBJ2-7, with 8 positions matching TRBD2. The CDR3 loop spans 15 amino acids. From germline, CDR1 is KGHDR and CDR2 SFDVKD. The J segment lost 6 bases and the V segment lost 9 bases, leaving 15 bases of the junction unmatched. The CDR3 DNA reads as TGTGCCACCCTGCTGGGGACTAGAGTTCTCTGCGAGCAGTACTTC. It translates to CATLLGTRVLCEQYF.

This clonotype has a single count. This chain joins TRBV20-1 and TRBJ2-5; D may be TRBD2 (6 bases). The CDR3 runs 13 residues. The ends were cut back, 2 bases at V and 5 bases at J, with 12 bases in the middle. In germline, CDR1 is DFQATT, CDR2 SNEGSKA (reference sequence). CDR3 sequence reads: CSARSGGVETQYF. The CDR3 DNA follows: TGCAGTGCTAGATCCGGAGGGGTGGAGACCCAGTACTTC.